Each of the 12 T cell receptor beta chains below was sequenced from the same sample in a study of cytomegalovirus exposure and HLA in healthy donors. Both 60 Vbeta primers and 13 Jbeta primers went into the PCR. The repertoire was sequenced with immunoSEQ multiplex PCR; TCRdb's copy has only in-frame clones and lacks some. The sample contains a few hundred thousand clones, 80% of which appear only once. The sequencing input was PBMCs. The receptors originated from a girl aged 2 to 10 in good health and CMV-seronegative.

This rearrangement joins TRBV19 to TRBJ2-7, with 8 bases matching TRBD1. J gave up 2 bases and V 8 bases, and 5 bases lay outside the gene matches. Germline CDR1 and CDR2: LNHDA and SQIVND (reference sequence). The CDR3 contains 13 residues. The CDR3 loop is CASSRQGTYEQYF. Here the CDR3 DNA reads TGTGCCAGTTCCAGACAGGGGACCTACGAGCAGTACTTC. Complete variable domain (other parts from reference TRBV19 and TRBJ2-7): DGGITQSPKYLFRKEGQNVTLSCEQNLNHDAMYWYRQDPGQGLRLIYYSQIVNDFQKGDIAEGYSVSREKKESFPLTVTSAQKNPTAFYLCASSRQGTYEQYFGPGTRLTVT.

J is TRBJ1-1 and V is TRBV4-1, with unresolved D. The germline V gene encodes CDR1 MGHRA and CDR2 YSYEKL. CDR3 length: 14 residues. Trimming left V 5 bases short and J 4 bases short, with 14 bases between. CDR3 nucleotides: TGCGCCAGCAGCTTATACGACCGAGGCACTGAAGCTTTCTTT. This sequence encodes CASSLYDRGTEAFF.

The V and J genes are TRBV7-4 and TRBJ1-1; D is uncertain. Germline values: CDR1 SGHVT, CDR2 SQSDAQ. This CDR3 comprises 13 residues. V was cut by 4 bases and J by 0 bases, with 6 bases left in between. The CDR3 DNA reads as TGTGCCAGCAGCTCTGAGCTGAACACTGAAGCTTTCTTT. Its translation: CASSSELNTEAFF.

CDR3 residues: CASSPPGGADTQYF. The CDR3 DNA reads as TGTGCCAGCTCACCCCCCGGAGGGGCAGATACGCAGTATTTT. V gene TRBV18 combines with J gene TRBJ2-3; D might be TRBD2 (6 bases). V was clipped by 3 bases and J by 4 bases, with 11 bases between them. Looked up from germline, CDR1 is KGHSH and CDR2 is LQKENI. This CDR3 comprises 14 residues.

This clone came up a few times. This sequence joins TRBV2 and TRBJ1-4; D may be TRBD1 (5 bases). This CDR3 is built from 13 residues. The V and J ends lost 5 bases and 6 bases respectively, with 10 bases between them. Per the germline V gene, CDR1 is SNHLY and CDR2 is FYNNEI. The CDR3 DNA is TGTGCCAGCAGTCGCGGACATTATGAAAAACTGTTTTTT. Translating gives CASSRGHYEKLFF.

V and J are TRBV28 and TRBJ2-7, with TRBD2 as a possible D gene (5 bases). Per germline, CDR1 MDHEN and CDR2 SYDVKM. Trimming stripped 6 bases from V and 4 bases from J, with 13 bases between. This CDR3 is 13 amino acids long. The CDR3 protein is CASRTTPGYEQYF. The CDR3, as DNA: TGTGCCAGCAGGACGACACCGGGATACGAGCAGTACTTC.

The chain employs TRBV23-1 and TRBJ1-5, with 11 bases aligning to TRBD1. Being an ORF, TRBV23-1 has a function that is uncertain. The CDR3 length is 17 residues. Losses at the gene ends were 0 bases for V and 4 bases for J; bases not matched to a gene: 5. The CDR3: CASSQSPGQGGNQPQHF. The CDR3, as DNA: TGCGCCAGCAGTCAATCGCCGGGACAGGGGGGGAATCAGCCCCAGCATTTT.

This rearrangement joins TRBV5-1 to TRBJ2-1, with a weak D call TRBD2 (6 bases). The CDR3 loop spans 16 amino acids. The germline V gene encodes CDR1 SGHRS and CDR2 YFSETQ. V lost 0 bases, J lost 7 bases, and 17 bases lay in between. In DNA form, the CDR3 reads TGCGCCAGCAGCTTGGCCACCGGGAGAGCCTCTAATGAGCAGTTCTTC. It is translated as CASSLATGRASNEQFF.

The chain is built from TRBV6-6 and TRBJ2-7, with 8 nucleotides matching TRBD2. CDR3 length equals 11 residues. Per germline, CDR1 MNHNY and CDR2 SVGAGI (reference sequence). V lost 11 bases and J lost 3; bases outside the gene matches: 3. CDR3 loop: CASGGGYEQYF. The CDR3 DNA reads TGTGCCTCGGGGGGGGGCTACGAGCAGTACTTC.

This rearrangement joins TRBV7-9 to TRBJ2-1; 8 bases are shared with TRBD2. V trimming: 4 bases; J trimming: 3 bases; junction bases outside the gene matches: 8. The CDR3 runs 16 residues. Germline loops: CDR1 SEHNR, CDR2 FQNEAQ (reference sequence). The CDR3 DNA is TGTGCCAGCAGCTCCGGGGGGGGTTTGGACTACAATGAGCAGTTCTTC. Residues: CASSSGGGLDYNEQFF.

This chain uses TRBV9 with TRBJ2-1, with a weak D call TRBD2 (5 bases). Germline CDR1 reads SGDLS; CDR2 reads YYNGEE. The CDR3 is 17 amino acids. Trimming shortened V by 4 bases and J by 1 base, and 18 bases separated the two germline ends. The CDR3 DNA reads TGTGCCAGCAGCCCCCGGGATCGTTTGGGATCCTACAATGAGCAGTTCTTC. This gives the protein CASSPRDRLGSYNEQFF.

The chain combines TRBV14 with TRBJ1-2; D is uncertain. Trimming left V 3 bases short and J 5 bases short, with 19 bases between. The CDR3 is 16 residues long. Germline-derived CDR1 and CDR2 are SGHDN and FVKESK. The chain's CDR3 is CASSQVVGPRPYGYTF. DNA for the CDR3: TGTGCCAGCAGCCAGGTCGTCGGTCCGAGGCCATATGGCTACACCTTC. The full variable domain, its missing parts supplied by reference TRBV14 and TRBJ1-2, is EAGVTQFPSHSVIEKGQTVTLRCDPISGHDNLYWYRRVMGKEIKFLLHFVKESKQDESGMPNNRFLAERTGGTYSTLKVQPAELEDSGVYFCASSQVVGPRPYGYTFGSGTRLTVV.